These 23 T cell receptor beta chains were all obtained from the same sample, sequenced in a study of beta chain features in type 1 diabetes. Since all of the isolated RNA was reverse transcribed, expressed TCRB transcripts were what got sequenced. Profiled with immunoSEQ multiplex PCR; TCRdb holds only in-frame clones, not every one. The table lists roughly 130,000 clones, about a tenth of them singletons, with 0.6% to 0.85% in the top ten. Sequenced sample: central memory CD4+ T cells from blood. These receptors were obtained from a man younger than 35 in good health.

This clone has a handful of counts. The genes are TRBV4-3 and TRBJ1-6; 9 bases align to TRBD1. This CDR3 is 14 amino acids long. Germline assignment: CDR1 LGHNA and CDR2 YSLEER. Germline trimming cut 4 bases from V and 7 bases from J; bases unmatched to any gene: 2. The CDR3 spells CASSRGTGNSPLHF. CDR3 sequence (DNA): TGCGCCAGCAGCCGAGGGACAGGGAATTCACCCCTCCACTTT.

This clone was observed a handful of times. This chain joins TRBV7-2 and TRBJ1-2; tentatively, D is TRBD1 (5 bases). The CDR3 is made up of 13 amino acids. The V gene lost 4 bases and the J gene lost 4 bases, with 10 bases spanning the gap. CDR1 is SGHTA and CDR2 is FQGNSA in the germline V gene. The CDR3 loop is CASSSTASYGYTF. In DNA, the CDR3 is TGTGCCAGCAGCTCGACAGCGAGCTATGGCTACACCTTC.

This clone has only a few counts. The CDR3 DNA is TGTGCCAGCAGCTTGGCTTGGCAGGGGGTAAATGAAGCTTTCTTT. Translated: CASSLAWQGVNEAFF. The V and J genes are TRBV5-8 and TRBJ1-1, with 7 nucleotides matching TRBD1. Germline trimming cut 0 bases from V and 7 bases from J; bases unmatched to any gene: 9. Germline V gene sequence: CDR1 SGHTS, CDR2 YDEGEE. The CDR3 spans 15 residues.

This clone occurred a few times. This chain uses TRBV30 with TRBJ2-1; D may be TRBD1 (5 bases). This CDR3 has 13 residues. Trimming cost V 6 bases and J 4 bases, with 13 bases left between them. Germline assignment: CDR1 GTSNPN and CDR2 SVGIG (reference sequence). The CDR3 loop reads CACHGAVYNEQFF. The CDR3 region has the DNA TGTGCCTGCCATGGGGCTGTATACAATGAGCAGTTCTTC.

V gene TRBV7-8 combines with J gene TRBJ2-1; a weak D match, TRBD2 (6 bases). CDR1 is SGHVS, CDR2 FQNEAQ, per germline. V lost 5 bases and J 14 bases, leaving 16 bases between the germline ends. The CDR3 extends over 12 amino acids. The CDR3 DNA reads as TGTGCCAGCAGCCAGACGAGGCGGGGAGAGTTCTTC. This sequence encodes CASSQTRRGEFF. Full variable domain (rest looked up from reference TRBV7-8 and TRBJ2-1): GAGVSQSPRYKVAKRGQDVALRCDPISGHVSLFWYQQALGQGPEFLTYFQNEAQLDKSGLPSDRFFAERPEGSVSTLKIQRTQQEDSAVYLCASSQTRRGEFFGPGTRLTVL.

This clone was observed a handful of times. CDR3 sequence: CASSLDRTDYEQYF. CDR3 in DNA: TGTGCCAGCAGCTTAGACAGGACAGACTACGAGCAGTACTTC. The chain uses TRBV11-2 and TRBJ2-7; D perhaps matches TRBD1 (6 bases). Germline CDR1 and CDR2: SGHAT and FQNNGV. CDR3 length: 14 residues. V was cut by 0 bases and J by 3 bases, with 9 bases left in between.

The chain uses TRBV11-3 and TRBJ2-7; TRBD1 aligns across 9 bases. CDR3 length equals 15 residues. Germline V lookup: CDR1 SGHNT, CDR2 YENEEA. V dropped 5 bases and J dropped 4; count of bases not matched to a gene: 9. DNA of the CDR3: TGTGCCAGCAGCCCCGGGACAGGGTTGGGTTACGAGCAGTACTTC. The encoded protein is CASSPGTGLGYEQYF.

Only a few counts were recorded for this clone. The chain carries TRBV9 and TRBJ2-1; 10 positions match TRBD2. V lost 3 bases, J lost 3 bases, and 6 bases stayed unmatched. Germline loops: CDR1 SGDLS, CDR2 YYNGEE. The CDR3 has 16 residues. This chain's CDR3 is CASSETGTSVYNEQFF. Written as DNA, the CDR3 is TGTGCCAGCAGCGAAACCGGGACTAGCGTCTACAATGAGCAGTTCTTC.

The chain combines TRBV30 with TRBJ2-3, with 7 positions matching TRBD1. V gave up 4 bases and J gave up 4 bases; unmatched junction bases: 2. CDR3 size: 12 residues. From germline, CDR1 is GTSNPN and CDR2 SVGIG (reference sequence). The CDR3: CAWNRGADTQYF. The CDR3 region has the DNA TGTGCCTGGAACAGGGGCGCAGATACGCAGTATTTT.

The CDR3 nucleotides are TGTGCCACAGGGGTACTCTACGAGCAGTACTTC. Amino acid sequence: CATGVLYEQYF. The V call is TRBV28, the J call TRBJ2-7; a weak D match, TRBD1 (6 bases). Trimming took 10 bases from V and 3 from J, leaving 10 bases between them. Germline values: CDR1 MDHEN, CDR2 SYDVKM. The CDR3 contains 11 residues.

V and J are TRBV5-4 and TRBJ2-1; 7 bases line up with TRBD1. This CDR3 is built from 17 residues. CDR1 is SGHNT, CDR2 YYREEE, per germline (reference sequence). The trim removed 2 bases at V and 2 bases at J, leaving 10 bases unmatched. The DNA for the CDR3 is TGTGCCAGCAGCTTTCCTCCGGGACAGATGGCCTACAATGAGCAGTTCTTC. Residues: CASSFPPGQMAYNEQFF.

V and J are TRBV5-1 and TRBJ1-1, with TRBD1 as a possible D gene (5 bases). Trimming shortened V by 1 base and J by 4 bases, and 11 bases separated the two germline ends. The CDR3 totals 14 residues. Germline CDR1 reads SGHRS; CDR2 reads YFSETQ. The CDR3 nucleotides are TGCGCCAGCAGCTTGTCTAACGGGGGCACTGAAGCTTTCTTT. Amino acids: CASSLSNGGTEAFF.

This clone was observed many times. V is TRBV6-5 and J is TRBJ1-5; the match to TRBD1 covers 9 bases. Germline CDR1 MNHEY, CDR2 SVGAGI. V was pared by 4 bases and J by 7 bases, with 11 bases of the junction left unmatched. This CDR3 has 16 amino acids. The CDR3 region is CASSSLTGGLGQPQHF. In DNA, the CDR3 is TGTGCCAGCAGTTCTCTGACAGGGGGTCTAGGACAGCCCCAGCATTTT.

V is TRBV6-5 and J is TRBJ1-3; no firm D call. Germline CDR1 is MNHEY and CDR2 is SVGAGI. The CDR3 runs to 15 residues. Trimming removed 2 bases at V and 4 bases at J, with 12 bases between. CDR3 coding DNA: TGTGCCAGCAGTTACGGGCAGGTCCGAGGAAACACCATATATTTT. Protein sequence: CASSYGQVRGNTIYF.

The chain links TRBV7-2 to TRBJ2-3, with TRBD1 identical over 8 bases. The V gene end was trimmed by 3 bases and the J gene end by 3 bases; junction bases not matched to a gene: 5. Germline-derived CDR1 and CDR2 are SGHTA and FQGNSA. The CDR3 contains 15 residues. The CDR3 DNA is TGTGCCAGCAGCTTCCCCGGACAGGGAACAGATACGCAGTATTTT. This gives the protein CASSFPGQGTDTQYF.

CDR3 sequence reads: CASSLVVGGRGLDTEAFF. CDR3 in DNA: TGTGCCAGCAGCTTAGTTGTAGGGGGCAGGGGGCTTGACACTGAAGCTTTCTTT. V is TRBV7-9 and J is TRBJ1-1, with 8 bases aligning to TRBD1. The germline V gene encodes CDR1 SEHNR and CDR2 FQNEAQ (reference sequence). Trimming removed 1 base from V and 3 bases from J; junction bases left unmatched: 13. This CDR3 is built from 18 residues.

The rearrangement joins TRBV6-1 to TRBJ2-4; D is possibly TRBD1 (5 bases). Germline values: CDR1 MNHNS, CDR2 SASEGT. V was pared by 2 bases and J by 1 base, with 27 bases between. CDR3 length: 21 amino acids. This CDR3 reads CASSESARPLGVKGAKNIQYF. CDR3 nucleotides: TGTGCCAGCAGTGAATCGGCCCGACCGCTTGGCGTAAAGGGGGCCAAAAACATTCAGTACTTC.

This CDR3 is CASSPTGISEAFF. CDR3 nucleotide sequence: TGTGCCAGCTCCCCGACAGGGATCTCTGAAGCTTTCTTT. V usage is TRBV18 and J usage is TRBJ1-1, with 7 bases fitting TRBD1. With V trimmed by 6 bases and J by 6 bases, 7 bases remained unmatched. The CDR3 runs to 13 residues. Per the germline V gene, CDR1 is KGHSH and CDR2 is LQKENI.

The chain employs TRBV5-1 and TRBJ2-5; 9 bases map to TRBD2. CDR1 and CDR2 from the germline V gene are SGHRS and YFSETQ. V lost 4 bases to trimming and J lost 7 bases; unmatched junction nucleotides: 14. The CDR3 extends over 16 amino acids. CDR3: CASSPGARGGPATQYF. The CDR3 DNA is TGCGCCAGCAGCCCGGGCGCGCGGGGGGGCCCGGCGACCCAGTACTTC.

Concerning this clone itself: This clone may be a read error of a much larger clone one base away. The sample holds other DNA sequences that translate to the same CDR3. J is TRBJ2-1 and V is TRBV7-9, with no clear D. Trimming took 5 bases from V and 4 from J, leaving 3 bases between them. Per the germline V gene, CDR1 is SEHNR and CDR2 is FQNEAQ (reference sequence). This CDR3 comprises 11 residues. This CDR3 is CASSPYNEQFF. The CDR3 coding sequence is TGTGCCAGCAGCCCTTACAATGAGCAGTTCTTC. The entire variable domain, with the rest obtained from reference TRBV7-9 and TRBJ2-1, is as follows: DTGVSQNPRHKITKRGQNVTFRCDPISEHNRLYWYRQTLGQGPEFLTYFQNEAQLEKSRLLSDRFSAERPKGSFSTLEIQRTEQGDSAMYLCASSPYNEQFFGPGTRLTVL.

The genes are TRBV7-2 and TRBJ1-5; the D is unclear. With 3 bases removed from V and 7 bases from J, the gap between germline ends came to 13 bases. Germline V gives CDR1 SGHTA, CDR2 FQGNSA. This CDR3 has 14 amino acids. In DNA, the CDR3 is TGTGCCAGCAGCTTCCTAATCTCAAGCCAGCCCCAGCATTTT. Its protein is CASSFLISSQPQHF.

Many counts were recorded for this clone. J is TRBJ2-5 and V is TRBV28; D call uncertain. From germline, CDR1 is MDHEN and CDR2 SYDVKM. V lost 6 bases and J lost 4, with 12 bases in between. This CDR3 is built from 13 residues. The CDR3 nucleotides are TGTGCCAGCAGCCACCACCGGGTAGAGACCCAGTACTTC. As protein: CASSHHRVETQYF.

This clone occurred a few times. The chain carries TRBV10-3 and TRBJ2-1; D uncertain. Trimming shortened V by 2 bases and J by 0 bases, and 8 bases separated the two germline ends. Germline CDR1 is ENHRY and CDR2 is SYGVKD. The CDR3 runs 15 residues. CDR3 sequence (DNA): TGTGCCATCAGTGAGAGAGGTTCCTCCTACAATGAGCAGTTCTTC. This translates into CAISERGSSYNEQFF.